The rows below give T cell receptor beta chains drawn from one sample of a study of CD8+ T cells in alopecia areata. Profiling relied on immunoSEQ multiplex PCR, and the TCRdb table lists in-frame clones only, not all of them. Among 150,000 to 200,000 clones, roughly 60% were seen once, and the ten largest hold under 20%. The sequencing here drew on CD4+ T cells sorted from blood, taken between weeks 55 and 65, from a patient treated with tofacitinib. The receptor set was obtained from a human donor with alopecia areata. Each CDR3 is given with its conserved first and last residue. D genes are given only for firm matches. Clone sizes are given selectively: once, few, many, or a class where the clone is expanded.

clone_size: NA
d_call: TRBD1
j_call: TRBJ2-2
v_call: TRBV10-3
cdr3_nt: TGTGCCTCAACCCCAAGGACAGGGGGCAAGAACACCGGGGAGCTGTTTTTT
cdr3_aa: CASTPRTGGKNTGELFF

clone_size: few
d_call: NA
j_call: TRBJ1-6
v_call: TRBV27
cdr3_nt: TGTGCCAGCAGTTCTAGTTCCTATAATTCACCCCTCCACTTT
cdr3_aa: CASSSSSYNSPLHF

clone_size: few
d_call: NA
j_call: TRBJ2-7
v_call: TRBV6-1
cdr3_nt: TGTGCCAGCCAGCGGGCCCCAGACTATCAATACGAGCAGTACTTC
cdr3_aa: CASQRAPDYQYEQYF

clone_size: few
d_call: TRBD1
j_call: TRBJ2-6
v_call: TRBV19
cdr3_nt: TGTGCCAGTTCCGGGACAGGCCCTCTTCGGGCCAACGTCCTGACTTTC
cdr3_aa: CASSGTGPLRANVLTF

clone_size: NA
d_call: TRBD1
j_call: TRBJ2-3
v_call: TRBV2
cdr3_nt: TGTGCCAGCCCTCAGGGGGCAGCGGTGGCAGATACGCAGTATTTT
cdr3_aa: CASPQGAAVADTQYF

clone_size: NA
d_call: NA
j_call: TRBJ1-2
v_call: TRBV9
cdr3_nt: TGTGCCAGCAGCGTAGAGGGCAGACGATACTATGGCTACACCTTC
cdr3_aa: CASSVEGRRYYGYTF

clone_size: NA
d_call: TRBD1
j_call: TRBJ1-5
v_call: TRBV29-1
cdr3_nt: TGCAGCGTTCAGGTGGAACAGGGGAATCAGCCCCAGCATTTT
cdr3_aa: CSVQVEQGNQPQHF

clone_size: NA
d_call: TRBD2
j_call: TRBJ2-3
v_call: TRBV29-1
cdr3_nt: TGCAGCGCAAAAGCGGGGGCAAGCACAGATACGCAGTATTTT
cdr3_aa: CSAKAGASTDTQYF

clone_size: NA
d_call: TRBD2
j_call: TRBJ2-3
v_call: TRBV5-1
cdr3_nt: TGCGCCAGCTTCCGACTAGCGGCCACAGATACGCAGTATTTT
cdr3_aa: CASFRLAATDTQYF

clone_size: few
d_call: NA
j_call: TRBJ1-3
v_call: TRBV7-9
cdr3_nt: TGTGCCAGCAGCTTAGGTTGGCAGACCTCTGGAAACACCATATATTTT
cdr3_aa: CASSLGWQTSGNTIYF

clone_size: NA
d_call: NA
j_call: TRBJ2-1
v_call: TRBV5-6
cdr3_nt: TGTGCCAGCAGCCTGGGGGGAAGGGAGTCAGGTGAGCAGTTCTTC
cdr3_aa: CASSLGGRESGEQFF

clone_size: NA
d_call: TRBD1
j_call: TRBJ1-2
v_call: TRBV7-2
cdr3_nt: TGTGCCAGCAGCCCAGCCCCGACAGGGAGCTATGGCTACACCTTC
cdr3_aa: CASSPAPTGSYGYTF

clone_size: few
d_call: NA
j_call: TRBJ1-5
v_call: TRBV7-2
cdr3_nt: TGTGCCAGCACCTTGGACGCGTACCCAAATCAGCCCCAGCATTTT
cdr3_aa: CASTLDAYPNQPQHF

clone_size: NA
d_call: NA
j_call: TRBJ2-3
v_call: TRBV6-6
cdr3_nt: TGTGCCAGCAGCTATGACCTTGGCACAGATACGCAGTATTTT
cdr3_aa: CASSYDLGTDTQYF

clone_size: NA
d_call: TRBD2
j_call: TRBJ2-1
v_call: TRBV15
cdr3_nt: TGTGCCACCAGCAGGGGAGGACTAGCGAATGAGCAGTTCTTC
cdr3_aa: CATSRGGLANEQFF

clone_size: few
d_call: NA
j_call: TRBJ1-4
v_call: TRBV4-2
cdr3_nt: TGTGCCAGCAGCCAAGATAGGAGGGGCAAAGGAAATGAAAAACTGTTTTTT
cdr3_aa: CASSQDRRGKGNEKLFF

clone_size: NA
d_call: NA
j_call: TRBJ2-3
v_call: TRBV5-1
cdr3_nt: TGCGCCAGCAGGCAGGGAGATACGCAGTATTTT
cdr3_aa: CASRQGDTQYF

clone_size: NA
d_call: NA
j_call: TRBJ1-2
v_call: TRBV12-5
cdr3_nt: TGTGCTAGTGGAGACGGGTCGAACTATGGCTACACCTTC
cdr3_aa: CASGDGSNYGYTF

clone_size: NA
d_call: NA
j_call: TRBJ1-5
v_call: TRBV4-1
cdr3_nt: TGCGCCAGCAGCCAAGGCACGGACAGAGTCAATCAGCCCCAGCATTTT
cdr3_aa: CASSQGTDRVNQPQHF

clone_size: NA
d_call: NA
j_call: TRBJ2-7
v_call: TRBV2
cdr3_nt: TGTGCCAGCAGTGATGGGTCGAACTACGAGCAGTACTTC
cdr3_aa: CASSDGSNYEQYF

clone_size: few
d_call: NA
j_call: TRBJ2-3
v_call: TRBV5-6
cdr3_nt: TGTGCCAGCAGCTTGCCGGTTACAGATACGCAGTATTTT
cdr3_aa: CASSLPVTDTQYF

clone_size: once
d_call: TRBD1
j_call: TRBJ2-5
v_call: TRBV7-2
cdr3_nt: TGTGCCAGCAGCTTAGGGACAGGGGCGAGGACGGAGACCCAGTACTTC
cdr3_aa: CASSLGTGARTETQYF

clone_size: few
d_call: NA
j_call: TRBJ2-5
v_call: TRBV29-1
cdr3_nt: TGCAGCGTTGAAGTAGGGGAGTACCAAGAGACCCAGTACTTC
cdr3_aa: CSVEVGEYQETQYF

clone_size: NA
d_call: NA
j_call: TRBJ2-6
v_call: TRBV6-5
cdr3_nt: TGTGCCAGCAGTTACGCAAGGACTGGGGCCAACGTCCTGACTTTC
cdr3_aa: CASSYARTGANVLTF

clone_size: NA
d_call: NA
j_call: TRBJ2-3
v_call: TRBV11-2
cdr3_nt: TGTGCCAGCAGCTTAGATCGACTAGATACGCAGTATTTT
cdr3_aa: CASSLDRLDTQYF

clone_size: NA
d_call: NA
j_call: TRBJ1-1
v_call: TRBV29-1
cdr3_nt: TGCAGCGTTGCGAACACTGAAGCTTTCTTT
cdr3_aa: CSVANTEAFF

clone_size: few
d_call: NA
j_call: TRBJ2-1
v_call: TRBV2
cdr3_nt: TGTGCCAGCAGAGGGCCGGGGGGCCGTAAAAATGAGCAGTTCTTC
cdr3_aa: CASRGPGGRKNEQFF

clone_size: few
d_call: NA
j_call: TRBJ2-3
v_call: TRBV7-3
cdr3_nt: TGTGCCAGCAGCTCCCCACCTGGTACGCAGTATTTT
cdr3_aa: CASSSPPGTQYF

clone_size: NA
d_call: NA
j_call: TRBJ2-3
v_call: TRBV5-1
cdr3_nt: TGCGCCAGCAGCCCCGTAGGGAGCACAGATACGCAGTATTTT
cdr3_aa: CASSPVGSTDTQYF

clone_size: NA
d_call: NA
j_call: TRBJ1-1
v_call: TRBV29-1
cdr3_nt: TGCAGCGTTGGAAGGAACACTGAAGCTTTCTTT
cdr3_aa: CSVGRNTEAFF

clone_size: few
d_call: NA
j_call: TRBJ1-5
v_call: TRBV6-5
cdr3_nt: TGTGCCAGCAGCCAGAATAGCAATCAGCCCCAGCATTTT
cdr3_aa: CASSQNSNQPQHF

clone_size: few
d_call: NA
j_call: TRBJ2-2
v_call: TRBV7-9
cdr3_nt: TGTGCCAGCAGCGTTACCGGGGAGCTGTTTTTT
cdr3_aa: CASSVTGELFF

clone_size: few
d_call: NA
j_call: TRBJ1-5
v_call: TRBV6-5
cdr3_nt: TGTGCCAGCACCAGCCAGGCGGGCAATCAGCCCCAGCATTTT
cdr3_aa: CASTSQAGNQPQHF

clone_size: NA
d_call: NA
j_call: TRBJ1-1
v_call: TRBV14
cdr3_nt: TGTGCCAGCAGCCAAACCTTGGCGGGGCGAGGGACTGAAGCTTTCTTT
cdr3_aa: CASSQTLAGRGTEAFF

clone_size: NA
d_call: NA
j_call: TRBJ1-6
v_call: TRBV15
cdr3_nt: TGTGCCACCAGCAACGAGGCGTATAATTCACCCCTCCACTTT
cdr3_aa: CATSNEAYNSPLHF

clone_size: NA
d_call: NA
j_call: TRBJ1-1
v_call: TRBV30
cdr3_nt: TGTGCCTGGACCTCTGTTCGGAACACTGAAGCTTTCTTT
cdr3_aa: CAWTSVRNTEAFF

clone_size: few
d_call: TRBD1
j_call: TRBJ1-2
v_call: TRBV29-1
cdr3_nt: TGCAGCGTTGATCAGGGGGGCCAGGGCTACACCTTC
cdr3_aa: CSVDQGGQGYTF

clone_size: few
d_call: TRBD1
j_call: TRBJ2-3
v_call: TRBV2
cdr3_nt: TGTGCTAGCAAGCCCCGGACAGGGGGGACAGATACGCAGTATTTT
cdr3_aa: CASKPRTGGTDTQYF

clone_size: NA
d_call: TRBD1
j_call: TRBJ1-4
v_call: TRBV30
cdr3_nt: TGTGCCTGGGCCACACGACAGGGGATTAATGAAAAACTGTTTTTT
cdr3_aa: CAWATRQGINEKLFF

clone_size: NA
d_call: NA
j_call: TRBJ1-1
v_call: TRBV5-1
cdr3_nt: TGCGCCAGCAGCTCTACCGGGGGGAAGACTGAAGCTTTCTTT
cdr3_aa: CASSSTGGKTEAFF

clone_size: few
d_call: NA
j_call: TRBJ1-4
v_call: TRBV27
cdr3_nt: TGTGCCAGCAGTCCGTCGAGGACAGTGAAGAATGAAAAACTGTTTTTT
cdr3_aa: CASSPSRTVKNEKLFF

clone_size: few
d_call: NA
j_call: TRBJ1-1
v_call: TRBV30
cdr3_nt: TGTGCCTGGAGTCCAGGGGCCACTACTGAAGCTTTCTTT
cdr3_aa: CAWSPGATTEAFF

clone_size: NA
d_call: NA
j_call: TRBJ1-2
v_call: TRBV5-1
cdr3_nt: TGCGCCAGCAGCTTGGCCCCAGGGGACTATGGCTACACCTTC
cdr3_aa: CASSLAPGDYGYTF

clone_size: few
d_call: NA
j_call: TRBJ2-5
v_call: TRBV7-9
cdr3_nt: TGTGCCAGCAGCACCGGACTGGCCCCCCACTTC
cdr3_aa: CASSTGLAPHF

clone_size: NA
d_call: NA
j_call: TRBJ1-2
v_call: TRBV15
cdr3_nt: TGTGCCACCAGCAGAGAATACTATGGCTACACCTTC
cdr3_aa: CATSREYYGYTF

clone_size: NA
d_call: NA
j_call: TRBJ2-7
v_call: TRBV6-1
cdr3_nt: TGTGCCAGCACTGAAAGGGGCCCCGAGCAGTACTTC
cdr3_aa: CASTERGPEQYF

clone_size: NA
d_call: NA
j_call: TRBJ2-5
v_call: TRBV5-4
cdr3_nt: TGTGCCAGCAGCCTACCCCCGAACGCGATGGAGACCCAGTACTTC
cdr3_aa: CASSLPPNAMETQYF

clone_size: few
d_call: NA
j_call: TRBJ1-2
v_call: TRBV7-8
cdr3_nt: TGTGCCAGCAGCTTAGACCGACACGACGGCTACACCTTC
cdr3_aa: CASSLDRHDGYTF

clone_size: NA
d_call: NA
j_call: TRBJ2-5
v_call: TRBV7-3
cdr3_nt: TGTGCCAGCAGTATACAGGGTCAAGAGACCCAGTACTTC
cdr3_aa: CASSIQGQETQYF

clone_size: NA
d_call: NA
j_call: TRBJ2-3
v_call: TRBV6-1
cdr3_nt: TGTGCCAGCAGTGTCATTTACGGGGGGCGCACAGATACGCAGTATTTT
cdr3_aa: CASSVIYGGRTDTQYF

clone_size: NA
d_call: NA
j_call: TRBJ1-2
v_call: TRBV4-1
cdr3_nt: TGCGCCAGCAGCCAAGGTCTACCCGGTCGAACATCGAACTATGGCTACACCTTC
cdr3_aa: CASSQGLPGRTSNYGYTF

clone_size: NA
d_call: NA
j_call: TRBJ2-1
v_call: TRBV5-1
cdr3_nt: TGCGCCAGCAGCATTCGGACCGACAATGAGCAGTTCTTC
cdr3_aa: CASSIRTDNEQFF

clone_size: NA
d_call: NA
j_call: TRBJ1-1
v_call: TRBV29-1
cdr3_nt: TGCAGCGGGGTCACAGGCCTGAACACTGAAGCTTTCTTT
cdr3_aa: CSGVTGLNTEAFF

clone_size: NA
d_call: TRBD1
j_call: TRBJ2-5
v_call: TRBV5-1
cdr3_nt: TGCGCCAGCAGCTTGGGGGACAGGGCTGGGCAAGAGACCCAGTACTTC
cdr3_aa: CASSLGDRAGQETQYF

clone_size: NA
d_call: TRBD1
j_call: TRBJ1-5
v_call: TRBV19
cdr3_nt: TGTGCCAGTAAACCACAGGGGGCCTCCAATCAGCCCCAGCATTTT
cdr3_aa: CASKPQGASNQPQHF

clone_size: few
d_call: NA
j_call: TRBJ2-3
v_call: TRBV29-1
cdr3_nt: TGCAGCGTTGATTCCGGGGGCACAGATACGCAGTATTTT
cdr3_aa: CSVDSGGTDTQYF

clone_size: NA
d_call: NA
j_call: TRBJ2-7
v_call: TRBV2
cdr3_nt: TGTGCCAGCAGTGAAGTTGTGAGGTACGAGCAGTACTTC
cdr3_aa: CASSEVVRYEQYF

clone_size: NA
d_call: TRBD1
j_call: TRBJ2-1
v_call: TRBV29-1
cdr3_nt: TGCAGCGTTGACACGGGACAGGGAGGGTATGAGCAGTTCTTC
cdr3_aa: CSVDTGQGGYEQFF

clone_size: few
d_call: NA
j_call: TRBJ2-4
v_call: TRBV7-9
cdr3_nt: TGTGCCAGCAGCTCTGGGACAGCCAAAAACATTCAGTACTTC
cdr3_aa: CASSSGTAKNIQYF

clone_size: NA
d_call: NA
j_call: TRBJ2-1
v_call: TRBV15
cdr3_nt: TGTGCCACCAGCAGAGGCACCTACAATGAGCAGTTCTTC
cdr3_aa: CATSRGTYNEQFF